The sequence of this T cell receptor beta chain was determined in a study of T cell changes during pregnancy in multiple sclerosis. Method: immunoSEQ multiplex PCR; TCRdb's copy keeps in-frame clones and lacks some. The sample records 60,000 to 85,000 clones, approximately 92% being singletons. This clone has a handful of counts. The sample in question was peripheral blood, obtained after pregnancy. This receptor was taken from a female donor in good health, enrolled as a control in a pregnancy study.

This CDR3 is CASSLSQAYEQYF. The CDR3 region has the DNA TGTGCCAGCAGTTTATCCCAGGCCTACGAGCAGTACTTC. The gene calls are TRBV27 and TRBJ2-7; D gene unclear. Between the trimmed V and J ends, which lost 0 bases and 2 bases, there was a span of 5 bases. Germline CDR1 and CDR2: MNHEY and SMNVEV (reference sequence). The CDR3 extends over 13 amino acids.